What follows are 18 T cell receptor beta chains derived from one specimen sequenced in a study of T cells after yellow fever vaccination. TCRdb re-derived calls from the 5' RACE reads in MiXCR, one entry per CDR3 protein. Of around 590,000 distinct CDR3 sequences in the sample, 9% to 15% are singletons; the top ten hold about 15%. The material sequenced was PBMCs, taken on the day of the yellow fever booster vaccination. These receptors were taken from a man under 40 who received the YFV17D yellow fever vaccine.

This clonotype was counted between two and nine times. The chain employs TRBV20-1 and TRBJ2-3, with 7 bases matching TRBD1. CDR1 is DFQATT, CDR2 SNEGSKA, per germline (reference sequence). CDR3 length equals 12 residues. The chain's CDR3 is CSQNRGTDTQYF. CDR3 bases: TGCAGCCAGAACAGGGGAACAGATACGCAGTATTTT.

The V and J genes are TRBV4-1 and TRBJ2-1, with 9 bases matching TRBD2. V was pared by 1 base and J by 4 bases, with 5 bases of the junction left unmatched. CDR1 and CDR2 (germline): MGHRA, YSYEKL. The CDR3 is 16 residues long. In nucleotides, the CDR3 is TGCGCCAGCAGCCAAGTCTATAGCGGGAGTTACAATGAGCAGTTCTTC. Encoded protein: CASSQVYSGSYNEQFF.

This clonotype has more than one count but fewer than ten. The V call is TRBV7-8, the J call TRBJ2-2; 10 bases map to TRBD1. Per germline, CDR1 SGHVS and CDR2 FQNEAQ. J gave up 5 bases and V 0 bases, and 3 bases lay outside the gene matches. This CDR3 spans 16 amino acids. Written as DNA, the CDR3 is TGTGCCAGCAGCTTAGCAGGGACAGGGGTTACCGGGGAGCTGTTTTTT. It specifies CASSLAGTGVTGELFF.

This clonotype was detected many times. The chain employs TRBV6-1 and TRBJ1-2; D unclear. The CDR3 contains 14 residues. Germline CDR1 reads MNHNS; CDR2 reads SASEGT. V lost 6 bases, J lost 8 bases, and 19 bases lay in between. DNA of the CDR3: TGTGCCAGCAGGCCGACCGGCCACACGGGGGGCTACACCTTC. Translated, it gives CASRPTGHTGGYTF.

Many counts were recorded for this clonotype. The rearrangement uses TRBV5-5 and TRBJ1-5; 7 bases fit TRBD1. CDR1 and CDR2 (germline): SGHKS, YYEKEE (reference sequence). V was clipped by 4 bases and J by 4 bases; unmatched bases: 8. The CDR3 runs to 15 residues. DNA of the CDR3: TGTGCCAGCAGCCTTCTGGGACAGAAAAATCAGCCCCAGCATTTT. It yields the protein CASSLLGQKNQPQHF.

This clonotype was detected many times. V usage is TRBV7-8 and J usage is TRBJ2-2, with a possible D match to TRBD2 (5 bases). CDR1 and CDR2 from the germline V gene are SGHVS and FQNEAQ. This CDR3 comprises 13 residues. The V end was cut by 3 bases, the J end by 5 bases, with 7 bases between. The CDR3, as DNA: TGTGCCAGCAGCTTTGGGAGAACCGGGGAGCTGTTTTTT. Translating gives CASSFGRTGELFF.

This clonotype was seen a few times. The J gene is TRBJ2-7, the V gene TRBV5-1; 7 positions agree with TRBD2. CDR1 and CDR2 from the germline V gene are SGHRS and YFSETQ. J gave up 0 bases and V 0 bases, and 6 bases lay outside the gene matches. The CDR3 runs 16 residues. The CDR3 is CASSLAMGRGSYEQYF. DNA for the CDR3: TGCGCCAGCAGCTTGGCCATGGGGAGGGGCTCCTACGAGCAGTACTTC.

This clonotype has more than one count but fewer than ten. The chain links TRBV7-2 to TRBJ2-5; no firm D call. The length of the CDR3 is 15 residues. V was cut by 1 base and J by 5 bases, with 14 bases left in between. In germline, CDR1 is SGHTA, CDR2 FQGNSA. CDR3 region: CASSLVAPPRETQYF. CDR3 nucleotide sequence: TGTGCCAGCAGCTTAGTCGCTCCCCCAAGGGAGACCCAGTACTTC.

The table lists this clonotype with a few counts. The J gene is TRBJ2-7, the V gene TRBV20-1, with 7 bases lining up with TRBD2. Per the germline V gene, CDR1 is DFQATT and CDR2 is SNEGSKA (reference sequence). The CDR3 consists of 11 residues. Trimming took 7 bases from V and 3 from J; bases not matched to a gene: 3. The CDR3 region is CSGWGGYEQYF. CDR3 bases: TGCAGTGGCTGGGGGGGCTACGAGCAGTACTTC.

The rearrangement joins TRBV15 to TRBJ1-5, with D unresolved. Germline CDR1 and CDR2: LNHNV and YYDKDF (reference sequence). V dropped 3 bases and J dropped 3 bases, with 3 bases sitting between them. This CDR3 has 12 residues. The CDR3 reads CATSSPNQPQHF. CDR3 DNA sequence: TGTGCCACCAGCAGCCCCAATCAGCCCCAGCATTTT.

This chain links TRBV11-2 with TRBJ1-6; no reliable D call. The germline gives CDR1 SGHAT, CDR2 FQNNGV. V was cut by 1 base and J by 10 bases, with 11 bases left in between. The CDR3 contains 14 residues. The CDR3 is CASSLVTLGSPLHF. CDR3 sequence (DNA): TGTGCCAGCAGCTTAGTGACGCTCGGGTCACCCCTCCACTTT.

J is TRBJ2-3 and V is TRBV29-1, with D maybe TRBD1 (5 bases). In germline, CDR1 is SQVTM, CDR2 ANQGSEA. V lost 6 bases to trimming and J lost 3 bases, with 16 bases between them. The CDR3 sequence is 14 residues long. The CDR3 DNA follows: TGCAGCGTCAACAGGAAGATGAGGACAGATACGCAGTATTTT. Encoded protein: CSVNRKMRTDTQYF.

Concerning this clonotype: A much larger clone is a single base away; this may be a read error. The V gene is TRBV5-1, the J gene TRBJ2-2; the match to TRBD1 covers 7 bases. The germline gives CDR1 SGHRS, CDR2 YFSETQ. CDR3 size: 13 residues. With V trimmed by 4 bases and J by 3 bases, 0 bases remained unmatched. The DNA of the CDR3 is TGCGCCAGCAGCACAGGGGACACCGGGGAGCTGTTTTTT. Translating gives CASSTGDTGELFF. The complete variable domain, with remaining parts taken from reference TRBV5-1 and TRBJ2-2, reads KAGVTQTPRYLIKTRGQQVTLSCSPISGHRSVSWYQQTPGQGLQFLFEYFSETQRNKGNFPGRFSGRQFSNSRSEMNVSTLELGDSALYLCASSTGDTGELFFGEGSRLTVL.

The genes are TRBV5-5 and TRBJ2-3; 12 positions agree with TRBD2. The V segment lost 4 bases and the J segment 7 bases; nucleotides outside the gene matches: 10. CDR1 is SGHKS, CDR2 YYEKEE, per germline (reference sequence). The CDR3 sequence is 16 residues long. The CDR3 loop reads CASSLRTSGVQHTQYF. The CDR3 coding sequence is TGTGCCAGCAGCCTACGGACTAGCGGGGTTCAGCATACGCAGTATTTT.

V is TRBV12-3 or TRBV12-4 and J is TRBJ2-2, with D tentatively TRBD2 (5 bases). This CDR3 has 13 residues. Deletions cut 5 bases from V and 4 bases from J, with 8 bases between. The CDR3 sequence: CASSVTSTGELFF. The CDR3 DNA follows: TGTGCCAGCAGTGTAACTAGCACCGGGGAGCTGTTTTTT.

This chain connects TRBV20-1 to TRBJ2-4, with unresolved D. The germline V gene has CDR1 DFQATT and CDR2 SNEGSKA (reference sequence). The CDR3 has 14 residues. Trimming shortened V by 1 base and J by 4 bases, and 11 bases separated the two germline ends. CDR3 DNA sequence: TGCAGTGCTAGAGCCATGGACGGGAAAAACATTCAGTACTTC. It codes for CSARAMDGKNIQYF.

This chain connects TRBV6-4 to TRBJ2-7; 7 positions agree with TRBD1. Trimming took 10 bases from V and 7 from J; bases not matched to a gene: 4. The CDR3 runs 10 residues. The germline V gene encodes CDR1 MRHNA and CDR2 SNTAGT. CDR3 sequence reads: CATKGAEQYF. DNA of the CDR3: TGTGCCACAAAGGGGGCGGAGCAGTACTTC.

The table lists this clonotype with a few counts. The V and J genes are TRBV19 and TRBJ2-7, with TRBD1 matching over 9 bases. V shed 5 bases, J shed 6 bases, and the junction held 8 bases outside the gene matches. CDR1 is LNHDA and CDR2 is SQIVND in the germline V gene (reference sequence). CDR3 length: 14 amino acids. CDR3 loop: CASSARQGGREQYF. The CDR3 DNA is TGTGCCAGTAGTGCAAGACAGGGGGGCCGCGAGCAGTACTTC.